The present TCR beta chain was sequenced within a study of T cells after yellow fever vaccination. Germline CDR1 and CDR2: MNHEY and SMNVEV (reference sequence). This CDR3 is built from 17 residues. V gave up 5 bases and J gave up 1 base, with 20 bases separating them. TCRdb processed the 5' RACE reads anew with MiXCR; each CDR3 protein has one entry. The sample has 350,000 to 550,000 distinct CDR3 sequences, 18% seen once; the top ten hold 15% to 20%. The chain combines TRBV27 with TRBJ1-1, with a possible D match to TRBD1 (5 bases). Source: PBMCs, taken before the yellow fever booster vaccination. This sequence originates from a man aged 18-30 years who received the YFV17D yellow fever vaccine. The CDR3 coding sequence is TGTGCCAGCAGTCCCGACTCCAACGGGGGGTGGAACACTGAAGCTTTCTTT. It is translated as CASSPDSNGGWNTEAFF.